This T cell receptor beta chain was identified in a study of cytomegalovirus exposure and HLA in healthy donors. This clone was seen a few times. The PCR made use of 60 Vbeta and 13 Jbeta primers. Assay used: immunoSEQ multiplex PCR; TCRdb lists only in-frame clones, some missing. The sample consists of roughly 200,000 clones, around 83% of them appearing once. This clonotype was sampled from a man aged 40-55 years in good health and CMV-seropositive. Sequenced material: PBMCs.

CDR3 protein: CASSEQYQETQYF. The CDR3 DNA sequence: TGTGCCAGCAGTGAGCAGTACCAAGAGACCCAGTACTTC. This rearrangement joins TRBV2 to TRBJ2-5; the D is unclear. Trimming left V 3 bases short and J 0 bases short, with 5 bases between. Germline CDR1 is SNHLY and CDR2 is FYNNEI. This CDR3 is built from 13 residues.